Here is one T cell receptor beta chain with its context. The entry originates in a study of CD8 T cells in Susac syndrome. With random hexamers, 0.5 to 1 ug RNA was reverse transcribed. TCRdb itself ran the immunoSEQ multiplex PCR reads through MiXCR, one entry per CDR3 protein. This table holds fewer than 90,000 distinct CDR3 sequences, approximately 95% found once. Input material: CD8+ T cells from PBMCs. This receptor was identified in a human donor with Susac syndrome.

This chain's CDR3 is CSARDRAAQETQYF. CDR3 bases: TGCAGTGCTAGAGATAGGGCCGCCCAAGAGACCCAGTACTTC. J is TRBJ2-5 and V is TRBV20-1; D is undetermined. Trimming removed 0 bases at V and 1 base at J, with 9 bases between. CDR1 is DFQATT, CDR2 SNEGSKA, per germline (reference sequence). The CDR3 runs to 14 residues.